The 19 T cell receptor beta chains listed next were all sequenced from one sample in a study of metastatic and nonmetastatic thyroid tumors. All patients were untreated before thyroid surgery. TCRdb ran MiXCR on the PCR reads. The sample lists more than 70,000 clones; approximately 9% were seen once. The material sequenced was blood. These receptors were collected from a female donor with papillary thyroid cancer or a benign thyroid nodule (not recorded which). Some clones in this sample may be carry-over from other donors' samples.

This clone appeared many times. The chain combines TRBV2 with TRBJ1-1, with TRBD1 as a possible D gene (6 bases). This CDR3 is built from 13 residues. Germline assignment: CDR1 SNHLY and CDR2 FYNNEI. Trimming removed 7 bases from V and 2 bases from J, with 11 bases in between. The CDR3 spells CASKSDSNTEAFF. CDR3 coding DNA: TGTGCCAGCAAATCGGACAGTAACACTGAAGCTTTCTTT.

The chain couples TRBV5-1 to TRBJ2-5; D uncertain. Germline lookup yields CDR1 SGHRS and CDR2 YFSETQ. The CDR3 is 14 amino acids. Trimming pared 4 bases from V and 3 bases from J, leaving 13 bases between. The DNA for the CDR3 is TGCGCCAGCAGCCCCACCGGCGATAAAGAGACCCAGTACTTC. Translating it yields CASSPTGDKETQYF.

The J gene is TRBJ2-5, the V gene TRBV27; D is possibly TRBD2 (6 bases). The CDR3 is made up of 15 amino acids. V was clipped by 0 bases and J by 1 base, with 9 bases between them. Per germline, CDR1 MNHEY and CDR2 SMNVEV (reference sequence). The CDR3 bases are TGTGCCAGCAGTTTATCGGCTAGCGCCCAAGAGACCCAGTACTTC. Translation: CASSLSASAQETQYF.

This clone was picked up many times. The chain couples TRBV12-5 to TRBJ1-1; no clear D. Germline V gene data show CDR1 as LGHNT and CDR2 as FRNRAP. Trimming stripped 1 base from V and 2 bases from J, with 5 bases between. This CDR3 is 13 amino acids long. As DNA, the CDR3 is TGTGCTAGTGGTTTGGGACTAAACACTGAAGCTTTCTTT. Translated: CASGLGLNTEAFF.

CDR3 residues: CASLFLNYGYTF. DNA for the CDR3: TGTGCCAGCCTATTTCTAAACTATGGCTACACCTTC. The V call is TRBV6-1, the J call TRBJ1-2, with D uncertain. Trimming removed 8 bases from V and 2 bases from J, with 9 bases in between. This CDR3 is 12 amino acids long. Per germline, CDR1 MNHNS and CDR2 SASEGT.

The sample holds many counts of this clone. The chain employs TRBV7-3 and TRBJ2-7; 10 bases fit TRBD1. The CDR3 runs 15 residues. Germline trimming cut 4 bases from V and 2 bases from J; bases unmatched to any gene: 5. CDR1 and CDR2 from the germline V gene are SGHTA and FQGTGA. CDR3 nucleotides: TGTGCCAGCAGCTCAGACAGGGGGCCGACCTACGAGCAGTACTTC. Translated: CASSSDRGPTYEQYF.

Many counts were recorded for this clone. The J gene is TRBJ1-2, the V gene TRBV5-1; possibly TRBD1 for D (5 bases). CDR3 length: 14 amino acids. Germline-derived CDR1 and CDR2 are SGHRS and YFSETQ. Trimming shortened V by 4 bases and J by 9 bases, and 19 bases separated the two germline ends. CDR3 nucleotides: TGCGCCAGCAGCGGGGGAAGCAAGGACCTTCGCTACACCTTC. Translated: CASSGGSKDLRYTF.

This clone has at least ten counts. The chain joins TRBV7-9 to TRBJ1-4, with D possibly TRBD1 on 5 matching bases. Germline CDR1 and CDR2: SEHNR and FQNEAQ (reference sequence). Between the trimmed V and J ends, which lost 6 bases and 3 bases, there was a span of 14 bases. The length of the CDR3 is 15 residues. The CDR3 nucleotides are TGTGCCAGCAGGCACCCCGGGGGTCCTAATGAAAAACTGTTTTTT. Amino acid sequence: CASRHPGGPNEKLFF.

This clone was seen a handful of times. The junction does not match germline at one end; this may be a read error. V is TRBV6-6 and J is TRBJ2-3; TRBD2 matches 10 bases. CDR3 size: 16 residues. From germline, CDR1 is MNHNY and CDR2 SVGAGI (reference sequence). CDR3 amino acids: CASSYGSGGAGDTKYF. As DNA, the CDR3 is TGTGCCAGCAGTTACGGCAGCGGGGGGGCCGGAGATACGAAGTATTTT.

This clone was counted ten times or more. The junction shows a germline mismatch at one end, possibly a read error. Other nucleotide sequences in the sample specify the same CDR3. CDR3 in amino acids: CASRALAGEPNTGELFF. The DNA for the CDR3 is TGTGCCAGCAGGGCACTAGCGGGGGAACCGAACACCGGGGAGCTGTTTTTC. The gene calls are TRBV6-1 and TRBJ2-2, with 11 positions matching TRBD2. Germline CDR1 and CDR2: MNHNS and SASEGT. This CDR3 comprises 17 residues.

The J gene is TRBJ2-1, the V gene TRBV7-3; D unclear. Per the germline V gene, CDR1 is SGHTA and CDR2 is FQGTGA. Between the trimmed V and J ends, which lost 3 bases and 9 bases, there was a span of 6 bases. The CDR3 sequence is 11 residues long. CDR3 bases: TGTGCCAGCAGCTTCGGTGGTGAGCAGTTCTTC. Protein product: CASSFGGEQFF.

This clone has at least ten counts. J is TRBJ1-5 and V is TRBV6-1, with D unclear. V shed 6 bases and J shed 0 bases, with 12 bases lying between them. Germline values: CDR1 MNHNS, CDR2 SASEGT. This CDR3 contains 15 residues. The CDR3 DNA reads as TGTGCCAGCAGGGATCAGAGTTATAGCAATCAGCCCCAGCATTTT. Translating gives CASRDQSYSNQPQHF.

This clone was seen ten or more times. V is TRBV12-3 or TRBV12-4 and J is TRBJ2-4, with TRBD1 as a possible D gene (6 bases). V was trimmed by 5 bases and J by 0 bases, leaving 8 bases between them. The CDR3 length is 14 residues. CDR3 residues: CASSRTVAKNIQYF. CDR3 in DNA: TGTGCCAGCAGTCGGACAGTAGCCAAAAACATTCAGTACTTC.

As regards this clone: A much larger clone sits a single nucleotide away, making a read error possible. The chain uses TRBV2 and TRBJ2-3; D is unresolved. This CDR3 has 11 amino acids. CDR1 is SNHLY, CDR2 FYNNEI, per germline. Trimming stripped 7 bases from V and 6 bases from J, with 8 bases between. The chain's CDR3 is CASILADTQYF. The CDR3 nucleotides are TGTGCCAGCATTCTCGCGGATACGCAGTATTTT.

This clone was seen ten or more times. This sequence joins TRBV29-1 and TRBJ2-7, with TRBD1 identical over 7 bases. V lost 7 bases and J lost 2; bases outside the gene matches: 5. Looked up from germline, CDR1 is SQVTM and CDR2 is ANQGSEA. CDR3 length equals 12 residues. CDR3: CSARDRTYEQYF. Written as DNA, the CDR3 is TGCAGCGCTCGGGACAGAACCTACGAGCAGTACTTC.

This clone was seen a handful of times. The gene calls are TRBV29-1 and TRBJ1-1; no reliable D call. The ends were cut back, 3 bases at V and 5 bases at J, with 16 bases in the middle. Germline assignment: CDR1 SQVTM and CDR2 ANQGSEA. This CDR3 spans 14 amino acids. CDR3 in DNA: TGCAGCGTTGATGCGTCCGTGGCGGGAACTGAAGCTTTCTTT. Translation gives CSVDASVAGTEAFF.

The sample holds a few counts of this clone. V is TRBV30 and J is TRBJ2-2; D might be TRBD1 or TRBD2, each matching 6 bases. Germline V gives CDR1 GTSNPN, CDR2 SVGIG (reference sequence). The length of the CDR3 is 14 residues. Trimming took off 3 bases at V and 6 bases at J, with 14 bases between the two ends. The CDR3 protein is CAWRITGAAGELFF. The CDR3 DNA sequence: TGTGCCTGGAGAATAACGGGGGCGGCCGGGGAGCTGTTTTTT.

This clone came up a few times. V usage is TRBV2 and J usage is TRBJ2-7; D perhaps matches TRBD1 (5 bases). Germline values: CDR1 SNHLY, CDR2 FYNNEI. The CDR3 contains 13 residues. Trimming took off 2 bases at V and 3 bases at J, with 8 bases between the two ends. The CDR3 DNA reads as TGTGCCAGCAGTGAATCAGGGATCTACGAGCAGTACTTC. Translating gives CASSESGIYEQYF.

This clone has a count of ten or more. This rearrangement joins TRBV3-1 to TRBJ1-2, with a tentative D call TRBD1 (6 bases). Germline loops: CDR1 LGHDT, CDR2 YNNKEL (reference sequence). This CDR3 region has 16 residues. V shed 0 bases and J shed 6 bases, with 17 bases lying between them. In DNA form, the CDR3 reads TGTGCCAGCAGCCAAGAGTTAGGGGGGTGGGGTGATGGCTACACCTTC. This translates into CASSQELGGWGDGYTF. Supplemented by reference TRBV3-1 and TRBJ1-2, the full variable domain reads DTAVSQTPKYLVTQMGNDKSIKCEQNLGHDTMYWYKQDSKKFLKIMFSYNNKELIINETVPNRFSPKSPDKAHLNLHINSLELGDSAVYFCASSQELGGWGDGYTFGSGTRLTVV.